This T cell receptor beta chain was recovered during a study of T cell responses to AZD1222 COVID-19 vaccine. The CDR3 runs to 14 residues. Germline lookup yields CDR1 KGHSH and CDR2 LQKENI. V lost 3 bases and J lost 5; bases outside the gene matches: 4. Sequenced by immunoSEQ multiplex PCR; TCRdb stores in-frame clones only, minus some. The table lists 98,000 or so clones, approximately 93% of them singletons. With regard to this clone: What it binds is unknown.

Whole-study results and caveats: Across spike, vaccine-associated CD4 TCRs were found, dominant at 160-218 and 743-854. Recipients of AZD1222 seropositive at baseline numbered only 5 to 7. No day 14 peak samples; only post-peak repertoires were characterized.

The chain combines TRBV18 with TRBJ2-1, with TRBD2 matching over 7 bases. The sequenced sample was peripheral blood, obtained on day 0 of AZD1222 vaccination. The sequence derives from an adult in good health. This CDR3 reads CASSPPGLHNEQFF. In DNA form, the CDR3 reads TGTGCCAGCTCACCGCCGGGACTACACAATGAGCAGTTCTTC.